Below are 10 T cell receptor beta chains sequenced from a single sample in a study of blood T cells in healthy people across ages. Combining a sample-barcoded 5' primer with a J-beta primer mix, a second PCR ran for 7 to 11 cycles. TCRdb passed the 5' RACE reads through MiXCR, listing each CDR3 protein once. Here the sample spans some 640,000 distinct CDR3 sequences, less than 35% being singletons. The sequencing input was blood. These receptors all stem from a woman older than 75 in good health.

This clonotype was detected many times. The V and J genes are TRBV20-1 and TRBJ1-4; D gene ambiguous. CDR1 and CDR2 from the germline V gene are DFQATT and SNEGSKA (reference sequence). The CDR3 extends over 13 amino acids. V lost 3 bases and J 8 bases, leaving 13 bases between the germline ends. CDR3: CSASARSREKLFF. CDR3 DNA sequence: TGCAGTGCTAGTGCTCGCAGCCGGGAAAAACTGTTTTTT.

CDR3 loop: CASSLEQGARETQYF. As DNA, the CDR3 is TGTGCCAGCAGCTTAGAACAGGGGGCGCGTGAGACCCAGTACTTC. This chain connects TRBV7-2 to TRBJ2-5; TRBD1 matches 9 bases. Germline CDR1 and CDR2: SGHTA and FQGNSA. CDR3 length: 15 residues. The V segment lost 1 base and the J segment 5 bases; nucleotides outside the gene matches: 5.

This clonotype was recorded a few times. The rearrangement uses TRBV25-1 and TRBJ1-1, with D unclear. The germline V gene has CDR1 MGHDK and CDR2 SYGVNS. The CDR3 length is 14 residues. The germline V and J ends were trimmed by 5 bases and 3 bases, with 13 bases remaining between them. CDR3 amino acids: CASSPQTLHTEAFF. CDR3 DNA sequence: TGTGCCAGCAGTCCACAGACTCTTCACACTGAAGCTTTCTTT.

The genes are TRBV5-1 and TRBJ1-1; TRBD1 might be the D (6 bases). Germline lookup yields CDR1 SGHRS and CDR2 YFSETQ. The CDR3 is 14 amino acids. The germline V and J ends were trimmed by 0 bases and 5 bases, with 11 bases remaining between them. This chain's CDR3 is CASSLDGGQTEAFF. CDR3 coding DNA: TGCGCCAGCAGCTTGGACGGGGGGCAAACTGAAGCTTTCTTT.

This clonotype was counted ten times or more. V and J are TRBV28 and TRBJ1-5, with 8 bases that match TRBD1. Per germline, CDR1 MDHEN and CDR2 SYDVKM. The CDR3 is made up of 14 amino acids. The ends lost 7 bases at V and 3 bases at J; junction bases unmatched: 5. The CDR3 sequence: CASTGDRPNQPQHF. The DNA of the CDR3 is TGTGCCAGCACAGGGGACAGGCCCAATCAGCCCCAGCATTTT.

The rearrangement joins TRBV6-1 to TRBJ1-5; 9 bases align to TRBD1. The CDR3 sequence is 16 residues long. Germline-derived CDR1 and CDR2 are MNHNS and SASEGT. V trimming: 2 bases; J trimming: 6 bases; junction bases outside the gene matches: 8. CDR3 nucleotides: TGTGCCAGCAGTGAACCGGGACAGGGCGCGGGTCAGCCCCAGCATTTT. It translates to CASSEPGQGAGQPQHF.

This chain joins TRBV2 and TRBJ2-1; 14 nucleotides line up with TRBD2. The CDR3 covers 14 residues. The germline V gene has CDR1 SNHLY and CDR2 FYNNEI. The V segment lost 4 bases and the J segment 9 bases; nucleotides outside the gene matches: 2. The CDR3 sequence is CASSGLAGGLEQFF. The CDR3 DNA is TGTGCCAGCAGTGGACTAGCGGGGGGGCTTGAGCAGTTCTTC.

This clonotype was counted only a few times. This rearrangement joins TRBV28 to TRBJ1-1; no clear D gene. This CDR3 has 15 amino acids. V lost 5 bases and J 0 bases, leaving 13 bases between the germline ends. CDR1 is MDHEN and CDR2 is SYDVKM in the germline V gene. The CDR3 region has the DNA TGTGCCAGCAGTAAATTAGACATCATGAACACTGAAGCTTTCTTT. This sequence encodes CASSKLDIMNTEAFF.

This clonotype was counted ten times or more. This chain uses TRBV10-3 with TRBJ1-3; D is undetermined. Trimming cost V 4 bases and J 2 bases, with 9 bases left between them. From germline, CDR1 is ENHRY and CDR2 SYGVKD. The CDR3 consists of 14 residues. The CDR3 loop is CAISVGGTGNTIYF. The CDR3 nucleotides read TGTGCCATCAGTGTTGGAGGGACTGGAAACACCATATATTTT.

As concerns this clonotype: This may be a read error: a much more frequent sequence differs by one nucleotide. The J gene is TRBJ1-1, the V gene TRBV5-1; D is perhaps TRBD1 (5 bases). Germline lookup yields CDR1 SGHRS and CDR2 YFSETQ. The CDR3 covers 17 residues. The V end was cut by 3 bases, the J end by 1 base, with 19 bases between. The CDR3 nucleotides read TGCGCCAGCAGCTGGGGACGCGGCAGACTGACGAACACTGAAGCTTTCTTT. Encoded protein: CASSWGRGRLTNTEAFF.